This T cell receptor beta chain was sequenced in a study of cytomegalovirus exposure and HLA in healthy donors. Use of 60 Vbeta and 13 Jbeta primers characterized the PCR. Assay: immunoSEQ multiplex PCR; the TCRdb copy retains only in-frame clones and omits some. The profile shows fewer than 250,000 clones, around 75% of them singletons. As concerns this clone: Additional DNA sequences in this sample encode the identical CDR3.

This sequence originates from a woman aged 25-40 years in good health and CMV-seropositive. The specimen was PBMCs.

The CDR3 region is CASSLAGAGELFF. The CDR3 DNA reads TGTGCCAGCAGTTTGGCCGGGGCCGGGGAGCTGTTTTTT. The V gene is TRBV27, the J gene TRBJ2-2; possibly TRBD2 for D (5 bases). This CDR3 comprises 13 residues. Germline loops: CDR1 MNHEY, CDR2 SMNVEV (reference sequence). The ends were cut back, 3 bases at V and 6 bases at J, with 8 bases in the middle.